Here is one TCR beta chain with its context. Generated by immunoSEQ multiplex PCR, the TCRdb table keeps only in-frame clones and is missing some. The table records around 56,000 clones, roughly nine tenths of them present only once. The entry originates in a study of T cell changes during pregnancy in multiple sclerosis. The V gene end was trimmed by 11 bases and the J gene end by 3 bases; junction bases not matched to a gene: 16. The CDR3 runs 16 residues. CDR1 and CDR2 (germline): SNHLY, FYNNEI. The source of this sequence is a female donor with multiple sclerosis, enrolled in a pregnancy study. The input for sequencing was CD4+ T cells from peripheral blood mononuclear cells, taken in the third trimester of pregnancy. V and J are TRBV2 and TRBJ2-3; the match to TRBD1 covers 8 bases. CDR3 region: CADKSPDRVATDTQYF. CDR3 DNA sequence: TGTGCCGATAAAAGCCCGGACAGGGTAGCAACAGATACGCAGTATTTT.